Presented here are 4 T cell receptor beta chains from one specimen sequenced in a study of vaccination effects on CD4 cells after COVID-19. Scientists isolated CD4+ T cells after a roughly nine-day culture period ended. The vaccine given was either BNT162b2 or mRNA-1273, in two doses. Measured with immunoSEQ multiplex PCR; TCRdb has only the in-frame clones, and not every one. The sample gives around 46,000 clones, approximately 70% of which show up once; less than 10% is in the top ten. These receptors have no known antigen. The sequencing here drew on CD4+ T cells from PBMCs cultured without peptide, taken after COVID-19 vaccination. Source of these receptors: a human donor who received a COVID-19 vaccine.

The chain employs TRBV6-4 and TRBJ2-5, with 13 positions matching TRBD2. V shed 5 bases, J shed 1 base, and the junction held 1 base outside the gene matches. The CDR3 extends over 15 amino acids. Germline values: CDR1 MRHNA, CDR2 SNTAGT. In DNA, the CDR3 is TGTGCCAGCAGTCGACTAGCGGGGGGCCAAGAGACCCAGTACTTC. This codes for CASSRLAGGQETQYF.

The chain is built from TRBV10-1 and TRBJ2-5, with 10 bases identical to TRBD2. CDR3 length equals 15 residues. Germline assignment: CDR1 WNHNN and CDR2 SYGVQD (reference sequence). The trim removed 6 bases at V and 5 bases at J, leaving 9 bases unmatched. The CDR3 DNA is TGCGCCAGCAGCCGGGCTAGCGGGAGTAAGGAGACCCAGTACTTC. Protein: CASSRASGSKETQYF.

The V and J genes are TRBV5-1 and TRBJ1-1, with 8 bases matching TRBD1. The CDR3 is 14 amino acids. Germline V gene lookup returns CDR1 SGHRS and CDR2 YFSETQ. Losses at the gene ends were 5 bases for V and 1 base for J; bases not matched to a gene: 4. The CDR3 DNA reads as TGCGCCAGCAGATCGGGACAGGCGAACACTGAAGCTTTCTTT. It translates to CASRSGQANTEAFF.

The chain employs TRBV23-1 and TRBJ2-2, with TRBD1 matching 12 bases. TRBV23-1 is reported as an ORF; its role is uncertain. Trimming took 3 bases from V and 5 from J; bases not matched to a gene: 7. The CDR3 covers 17 residues. This CDR3 reads CASSHPRDRGRTGELFF. In DNA, the CDR3 is TGCGCCAGCAGTCACCCCCGGGACAGGGGGCGGACCGGGGAGCTGTTTTTT.